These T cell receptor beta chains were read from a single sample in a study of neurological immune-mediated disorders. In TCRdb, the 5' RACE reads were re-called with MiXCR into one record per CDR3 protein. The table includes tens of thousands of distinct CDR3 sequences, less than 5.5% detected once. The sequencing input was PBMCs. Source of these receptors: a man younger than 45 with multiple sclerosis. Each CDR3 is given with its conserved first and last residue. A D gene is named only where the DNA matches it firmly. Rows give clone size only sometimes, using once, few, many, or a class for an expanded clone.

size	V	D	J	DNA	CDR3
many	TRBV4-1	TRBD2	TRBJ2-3	TGCGCCAGCAGCCAAGATCCCCGACTAGCGGGGAGCACAGATACGCAGTATTTT	CASSQDPRLAGSTDTQYF
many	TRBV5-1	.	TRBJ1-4	TGCGCCAGCAGCTTGGCGGGATCAACTAATGAAAAACTGTTTTTT	CASSLAGSTNEKLFF
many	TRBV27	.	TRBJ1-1	TGTGCCAGCAGTTTTATCAGTGAGACGGCTGAAGCTTTCTTT	CASSFISETAEAFF
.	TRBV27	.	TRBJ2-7	TGTGCCAGCAGTTTAAGGTGGTCGGCGTACGAGCAGTACTTC	CASSLRWSAYEQYF
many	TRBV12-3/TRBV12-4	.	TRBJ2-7	TGTGCCAGCTACAGCTATCGCGCGTCGGAGCAGTACTTC	CASYSYRASEQYF
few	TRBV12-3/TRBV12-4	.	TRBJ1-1	TGTGCCAGCAGTTTAGCGATTGGGGGCACTGAAGCTTTCTTT	CASSLAIGGTEAFF
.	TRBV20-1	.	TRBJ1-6	TGCAGTGCTAGAGATGAGGATCCACCCCTACACTTT	CSARDEDPPLHF
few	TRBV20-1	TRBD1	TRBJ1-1	TGCAGTGCTAGGGCGACGACAGGGGAAGCTTTCTTT	CSARATTGEAFF
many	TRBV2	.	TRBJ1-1	TGTGCCAGCAGCGTGACAGGGAACACTGAAGCTTTCTTT	CASSVTGNTEAFF
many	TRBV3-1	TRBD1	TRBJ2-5	TGTGCCAGCAGCCCATTAACAGGGGGGAAAGAGACCCAGTACTTC	CASSPLTGGKETQYF
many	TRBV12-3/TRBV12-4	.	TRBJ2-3	TGTGCCAGCAGTTCCACGGGAAATACGCAGTATTTT	CASSSTGNTQYF
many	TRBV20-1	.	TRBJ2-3	TGCAGTGCTAAGGACGGAACAGATACGCAGTATTTT	CSAKDGTDTQYF
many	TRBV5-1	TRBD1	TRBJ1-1	TGCGCCAGCAGCGACGGACAGGCCCTGGGCACTGAAGCTTTCTTT	CASSDGQALGTEAFF
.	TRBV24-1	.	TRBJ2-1	TGTGCCACCTCCCCCCCCAACTACAATGAGCAGTTCTTC	CATSPPNYNEQFF
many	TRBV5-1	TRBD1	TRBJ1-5	TGCGCCAGCAGCTCCGGGGAGGGGGCTAATCAGCCCCAGCATTTT	CASSSGEGANQPQHF
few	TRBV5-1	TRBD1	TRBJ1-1	TGCGCCAGCAGCTCTGACAGGGGGCTACGTCAAGCTTTCTTT	CASSSDRGLRQAFF
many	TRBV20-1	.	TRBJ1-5	TGCAGTGCTAGAGACCCGTCGGGCGCTGGGGGACCCCAGCATTTT	CSARDPSGAGGPQHF
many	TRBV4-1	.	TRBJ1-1	TGCGCCAGCAGCCAAATGGCGGGACAAGGCAACACTGAAGCTTTCTTT	CASSQMAGQGNTEAFF
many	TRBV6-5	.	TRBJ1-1	TGTGCCAGCAGTTCCACCCGCGGTTTAGGTATTCCTGGCGGCACTGAAGCTTTCTTT	CASSSTRGLGIPGGTEAFF
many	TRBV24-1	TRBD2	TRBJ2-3	TGTGCCACCAGTGATTCATCTGCGGGGGGCCGCACAGATACGCAGTATTTT	CATSDSSAGGRTDTQYF
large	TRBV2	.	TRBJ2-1	TGTGCCAGCAGAGACCCTGGGGTTCACAATGAGCAGTTCTTC	CASRDPGVHNEQFF
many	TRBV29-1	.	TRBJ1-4	TGCAGCGTTGGTGTTGGGCAGGGGAAGAGAACTAATGAAAAACTGTTTTTT	CSVGVGQGKRTNEKLFF
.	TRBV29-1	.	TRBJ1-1	TGCAGCGTTGATGTCAGGGAGGGAACTGAAGCTTTCTTT	CSVDVREGTEAFF
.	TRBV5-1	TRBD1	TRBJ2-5	TGCGCCAGCAGCTCGGGACAGGGGGGAGAGACCCAGCACTTC	CASSSGQGGETQHF
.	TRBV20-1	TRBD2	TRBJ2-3	TGCAGTGCTAGGGCTAGCGGGGCCACAGATACGCAGTATTTT	CSARASGATDTQYF
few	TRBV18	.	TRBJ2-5	TGTGCCAGCTCACCACCGTCCACGGAGGCGACCCAGTACTTC	CASSPPSTEATQYF
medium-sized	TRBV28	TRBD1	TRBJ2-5	TGTGCCAGCAGCCAGGGTGCCGTGGGGACAGGGTTTCGGAGAGGAGAGACCCAGTACTTC	CASSQGAVGTGFRRGETQYF
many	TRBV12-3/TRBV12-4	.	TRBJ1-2	TGTGCCAGCAGACCTTCGGCTAACTATGGCTACACCTTC	CASRPSANYGYTF
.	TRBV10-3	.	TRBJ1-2	TGTGCCATCAAGGAGGTGGAGGAGAAGGGCTACACCTTC	CAIKEVEEKGYTF
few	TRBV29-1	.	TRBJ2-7	TGCAGCGTTGAGGGGGTCGCCCCCTACGAGCAGTACTTC	CSVEGVAPYEQYF
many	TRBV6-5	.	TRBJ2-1	TGTGCCAGCAATCACGGGCCCTCAAGGGAGCAGTTCTTC	CASNHGPSREQFF
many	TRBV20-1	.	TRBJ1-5	TGCAGTGCTTCTCTTGGACGGATCTTCAATCAGCCCCAGAATTTT	CSASLGRIFNQPQNF
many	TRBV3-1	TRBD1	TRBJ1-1	TGTGCCAGCAGCCAACACAGGGGCGGCACTGAAGCTTTCTTT	CASSQHRGGTEAFF
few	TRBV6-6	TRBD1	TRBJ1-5	TGTGCCAGCAGTCGGACAGGGATCCGTCAGCCCCAGAATTTT	CASSRTGIRQPQNF
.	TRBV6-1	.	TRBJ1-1	TGTGCCAGCAGACCCCAAACAGGGAACACTGAAGCTTTCTTT	CASRPQTGNTEAFF
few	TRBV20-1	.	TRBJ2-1	TGCAGTGCTACGGACCCGAAGTACAATGAGCAGTTCTTC	CSATDPKYNEQFF
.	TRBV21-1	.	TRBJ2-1	TGTGCCAGCAGCAAAGCCTACCGGGACAGGGCCTACAATGAGCAGTTCTTC	CASSKAYRDRAYNEQFF
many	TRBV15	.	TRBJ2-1	TGTGCCACCAGCAGAGGCATAGGGCAGTTCTTC	CATSRGIGQFF